This is a list of T cell receptor beta chains from one sample in a study of STAT5B mutations in CD4+ large granular lymphocyte leukemia. The repertoire was sequenced with immunoSEQ multiplex PCR; TCRdb's copy has only in-frame clones and lacks some. The sample holds 20,000 or so clones; about three quarters are singletons and the top ten take approximately 31%. The sample was CD4+ T cells from blood buffy coats. All receptors come from a human donor in good health. Each CDR3 is given with its conserved first and last residue. The order of the fields is V gene, J gene, D gene, clone size, CDR3 protein, CDR3 DNA. The D gene is left open where the match is weak. For some rows the clone size is stated as once, few or many, or as a class when expanded; others skip it.

TRBV18	TRBJ1-1	TRBD1	.	CASSPRQGDKGPGWGNTEAFF	TGTGCCAGCTCACCACGACAGGGCGATAAGGGCCCAGGTTGGGGGAACACTGAAGCTTTCTTT
TRBV5-5	TRBJ2-3	.	.	CASSLRGVGTDTQYF	TGTGCCAGCAGCTTGAGGGGGGTGGGCACAGATACGCAGTATTTT
TRBV6-6	TRBJ2-5	.	few	CASRGQGETQYF	TGTGCCAGCAGGGGGCAGGGCGAGACCCAGTACTTC
TRBV4-3	TRBJ1-3	.	.	CASSQEPGPGNTIYF	TGCGCCAGCAGCCAAGAACCGGGACCGGGAAACACCATATATTTT
TRBV9	TRBJ1-1	.	.	CASSVVGSPTEAFF	TGTGCCAGCAGCGTAGTCGGCTCTCCGACTGAAGCTTTCTTT
TRBV7-8	TRBJ1-2	.	few	CASSLDVSPAYGYTF	TGTGCCAGCAGCTTAGATGTGTCCCCTGCCTATGGCTACACCTTC
TRBV7-2	TRBJ2-3	TRBD1	.	CASSSRQGRSTDTQYF	TGTGCCAGCAGCTCCCGACAGGGACGCAGCACAGATACGCAGTATTTT
TRBV28	TRBJ1-2	.	.	CASRITGYGYTF	TGTGCCAGCAGGATAACAGGCTATGGCTACACCTTC
TRBV7-9	TRBJ2-3	TRBD2	.	CASNLGASGGTDTQYF	TGTGCCAGCAACTTAGGGGCTAGCGGGGGCACAGATACGCAGTATTTT
TRBV10-3	TRBJ1-5	TRBD1	.	CAISSGTGGFSNQPQHF	TGTGCCATCAGCTCCGGGACAGGGGGATTTAGCAATCAGCCCCAGCATTTT
TRBV7-9	TRBJ1-4	.	few	CASSPYISRDNEKLFF	TGTGCCAGCAGCCCATATATCAGCCGAGATAATGAAAAACTGTTTTTT
TRBV29-1	TRBJ2-5	TRBD2	.	CSAKLAGRGETQYF	TGCAGCGCCAAACTAGCGGGAAGGGGAGAGACCCAGTACTTC
TRBV30	TRBJ1-3	.	.	CAWGSNSGNTIYF	TGTGCCTGGGGGTCAAACTCTGGAAACACCATATATTTT
TRBV11-2	TRBJ2-7	TRBD1	.	CASSRQGWGSYEQYF	TGTGCCAGCAGCCGACAGGGGTGGGGCTCCTACGAGCAGTACTTC
TRBV7-9	TRBJ2-7	.	.	CASSLSGAGERYEQYF	TGTGCCAGCAGCTTAAGTGGCGCAGGGGAGCGGTACGAGCAGTACTTC
TRBV30	TRBJ1-2	.	.	CAWSGRGAVFLGYTF	TGTGCCTGGAGTGGTAGGGGGGCGGTGTTCCTTGGCTACACCTTC
TRBV11-3	TRBJ1-2	TRBD1	few	CASSLGGGDYGYTF	TGTGCCAGCAGCTTAGGAGGGGGCGACTATGGCTACACCTTC
TRBV18	TRBJ2-2	.	few	CASSPQLTTGELFF	TGTGCCAGCTCACCACAACTCACCACCGGGGAGCTGTTTTTT
TRBV5-6	TRBJ2-3	TRBD2	few	CASSPTSGSTDTQYF	TGTGCCAGCAGTCCAACTAGCGGGAGCACAGATACGCAGTATTTT
TRBV7-2	TRBJ1-2	.	.	CASSSNRVQNYGYTF	TGTGCCAGCAGCTCGAACAGGGTACAAAACTATGGCTACACCTTC
TRBV7-2	TRBJ2-1	.	.	CASSYYQQTGNEQFF	TGTGCCAGCAGCTACTATCAACAAACTGGGAATGAGCAGTTCTTC
TRBV29-1	TRBJ2-3	TRBD2	.	CSVGGGPSTDTQYF	TGCAGCGTCGGGGGGGGCCCAAGCACAGATACGCAGTATTTT
TRBV9	TRBJ2-1	TRBD2	once	CASSVYAGGDYNEQFF	TGTGCCAGCAGCGTTTATGCGGGGGGGGACTACAATGAGCAGTTCTTC
TRBV5-1	TRBJ2-1	TRBD2	.	CASSLGGGGSNEQFF	TGCGCCAGCAGCTTGGGGGGCGGGGGTAGCAATGAGCAGTTCTTC
TRBV5-6	TRBJ2-4	.	.	CASSLTGRGDIQYF	TGTGCCAGCAGCTTGACCGGGAGAGGTGACATTCAGTACTTC
TRBV5-4	TRBJ1-2	TRBD1	.	CASSPGQGLGGYTF	TGTGCCAGCAGCCCGGGACAGGGCTTGGGGGGCTACACCTTC
TRBV9	TRBJ2-1	TRBD2	.	CAKWTSGSMGEQFF	TGTGCCAAGTGGACTAGCGGGAGTATGGGTGAGCAGTTCTTC
TRBV6-1	TRBJ1-6	.	.	CASSTSMGNSPLHF	TGTGCCAGCAGTACTAGTATGGGCAATTCACCCCTCCACTTT
TRBV19	TRBJ2-7	.	few	CASSMEGDRYSSGYEQYF	TGTGCCAGTAGTATGGAGGGGGATCGCTATTCTAGCGGCTACGAGCAGTACTTC
TRBV29-1	TRBJ2-7	TRBD1	.	CSVVNRGTHEQYF	TGCAGCGTTGTTAACAGGGGAACCCACGAGCAGTACTTC
TRBV28	TRBJ2-5	TRBD2	.	CASSGELAGAGETQYF	TGTGCCAGCAGTGGTGAACTAGCGGGAGCTGGAGAGACCCAGTACTTC
TRBV25-1	TRBJ2-1	TRBD1	.	CASSWTGSYNEQFF	TGTGCCAGCAGTTGGACAGGGTCCTACAATGAGCAGTTCTTC
TRBV27	TRBJ1-5	.	.	CASSLRVDSNQPQHF	TGTGCCAGCAGCCTTAGGGTAGATAGCAATCAGCCCCAGCATTTT
TRBV5-4	TRBJ2-5	TRBD1	once	CASSSEGQEGETQYF	TGTGCCAGCAGCTCAGAGGGACAGGAAGGAGAGACCCAGTACTTC
TRBV6-1	TRBJ1-6	TRBD1	.	CAVPTGGFYNSPLHF	TGTGCCGTTCCGACAGGGGGCTTCTATAATTCACCCCTCCACTTT
TRBV7-9	TRBJ2-6	.	.	CASSLGTGSGANVLTF	TGTGCCAGCAGCTTAGGAACAGGGTCTGGGGCCAACGTCCTGACTTTC
TRBV2	TRBJ1-1	.	.	CASSERVLNTEAFF	TGTGCCAGCAGTGAACGGGTACTGAACACTGAAGCTTTCTTT
TRBV5-4	TRBJ2-7	.	.	CASSLVPRGEYEQYF	TGTGCCAGCAGCTTGGTTCCCAGGGGTGAATACGAGCAGTACTTC
TRBV19	TRBJ2-3	.	.	CASSILGGTDTQYF	TGTGCCAGTAGTATTCTCGGAGGCACAGATACGCAGTATTTT
TRBV7-2	TRBJ2-5	.	.	CASSVYAGETQYF	TGTGCCAGCAGCGTCTATGCCGGAGAGACCCAGTACTTC
TRBV30	TRBJ2-5	.	.	CAWSVPRATQYF	TGTGCCTGGAGTGTACCTAGGGCAACCCAGTACTTC
TRBV6-5	TRBJ1-1	.	.	CASRPKQVNTEAFF	TGTGCCAGCAGACCTAAACAGGTGAACACTGAAGCTTTCTTT
TRBV11-2	TRBJ2-3	.	.	CASSLTGDTDTQYF	TGTGCCAGCAGCCTGACTGGCGACACAGATACGCAGTATTTT
TRBV7-2	TRBJ2-6	.	.	CASSLQGAGANVLTF	TGTGCCAGCAGCTTACAGGGAGCCGGGGCCAACGTCCTGACTTTC
TRBV5-4	TRBJ2-1	.	.	CASSLSGPYNEQFF	TGTGCCAGCAGCCTTAGCGGACCCTACAATGAGCAGTTCTTC
TRBV9	TRBJ2-3	.	.	CARPGTGKTAGGLGTDTQYF	TGTGCCAGGCCAGGGACAGGGAAGACGGCGGGAGGTCTGGGCACAGATACGCAGTATTTT
TRBV10-1	TRBJ2-1	TRBD2	.	CASSEGTSGGEQFF	TGCGCCAGCAGTGAGGGGACTAGCGGGGGGGAGCAGTTCTTC
TRBV6-5	TRBJ2-1	TRBD1	.	CASSYDRGRYNEQFF	TGTGCCAGCAGTTACGACAGGGGGAGGTACAATGAGCAGTTCTTC